This T cell receptor (beta chain) emerged from a study of T cell repertoires in aging, cancer and after chemotherapy. Turning to the study itself: Donor ages fell into six groups from 30 or younger up to 70 or older.

General observations from the study: No conclusions about immunological memory after chemotherapy can be drawn from the repertoire data.

For this clonotype: As yet, its antigen is unknown. Germline and junction disagree at one end, which may indicate a read error.

A mixed TRB-A/B primer pool amplified rearranged TRB by multiplex touch-down PCR. TCRdb redid the calling of the multiplex PCR reads with MiXCR, one entry per CDR3 protein. Found here are 6,500 or so distinct CDR3 sequences, roughly 35% of them singletons; the top ten hold about 30%. The template was genomic DNA from peripheral blood, not RNA. CDR3 length: 15 amino acids. The sample was blood. The TCR sequence derives from a human donor with a blood cancer. The chain is built from TRBV12-3 or TRBV12-4 and TRBJ2-2, with D tentatively TRBD1 or TRBD2 (6 bases each). CDR3 residues: CASSPGDKVGGEPFF. The CDR3 nucleotides are TGTGCCAGCAGCCCGGGGGACAAGGTTGGCGGGGAGCCGTTTTTT.